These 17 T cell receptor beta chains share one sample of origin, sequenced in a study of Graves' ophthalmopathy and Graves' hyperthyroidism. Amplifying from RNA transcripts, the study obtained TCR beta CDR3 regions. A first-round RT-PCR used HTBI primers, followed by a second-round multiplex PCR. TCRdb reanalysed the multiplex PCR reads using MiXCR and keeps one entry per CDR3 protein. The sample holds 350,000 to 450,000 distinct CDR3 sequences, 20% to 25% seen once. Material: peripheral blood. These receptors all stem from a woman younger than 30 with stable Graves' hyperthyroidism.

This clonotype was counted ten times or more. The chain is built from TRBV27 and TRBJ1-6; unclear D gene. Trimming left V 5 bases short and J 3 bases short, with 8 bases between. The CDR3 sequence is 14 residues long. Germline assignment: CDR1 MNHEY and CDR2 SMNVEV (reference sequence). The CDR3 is CASSKTDYNSPLHF. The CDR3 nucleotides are TGTGCCAGCAGTAAGACGGACTATAATTCACCCCTCCACTTT.

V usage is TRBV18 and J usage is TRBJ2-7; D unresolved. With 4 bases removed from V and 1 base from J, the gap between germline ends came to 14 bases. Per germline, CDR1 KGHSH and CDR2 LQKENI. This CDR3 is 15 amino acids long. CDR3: CASSLRTDLSYEQYF. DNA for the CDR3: TGTGCCAGCTCACTTCGAACAGATTTATCCTACGAGCAGTACTTC.

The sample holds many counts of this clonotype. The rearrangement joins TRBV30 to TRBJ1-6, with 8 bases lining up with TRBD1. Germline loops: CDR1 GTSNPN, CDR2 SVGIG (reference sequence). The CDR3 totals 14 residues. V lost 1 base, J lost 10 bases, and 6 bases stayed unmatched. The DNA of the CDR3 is TGTGCCTGGAGTGCAGGGGGCGCCGACTCACCCCTCCACTTT. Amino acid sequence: CAWSAGGADSPLHF.

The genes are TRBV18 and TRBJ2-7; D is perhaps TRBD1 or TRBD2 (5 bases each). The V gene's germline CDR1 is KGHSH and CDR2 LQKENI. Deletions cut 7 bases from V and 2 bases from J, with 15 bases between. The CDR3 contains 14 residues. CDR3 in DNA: TGTGCCAGCTGGGGCGGGCCCGCCACCTACGAGCAGTACTTC. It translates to CASWGGPATYEQYF.

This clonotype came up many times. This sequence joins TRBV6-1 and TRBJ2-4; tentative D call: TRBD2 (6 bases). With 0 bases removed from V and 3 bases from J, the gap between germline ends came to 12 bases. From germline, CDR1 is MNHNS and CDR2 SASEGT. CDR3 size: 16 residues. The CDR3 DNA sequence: TGTGCCAGCAGTGAAGCCCTAACGGGGGACAAAAACATTCAGTACTTC. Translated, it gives CASSEALTGDKNIQYF.

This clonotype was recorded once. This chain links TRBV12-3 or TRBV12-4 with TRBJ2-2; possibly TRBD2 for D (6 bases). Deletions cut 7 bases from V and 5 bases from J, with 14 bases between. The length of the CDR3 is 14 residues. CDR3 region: CASTPFGGTGELFF. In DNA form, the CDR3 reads TGTGCCAGCACCCCTTTCGGGGGTACCGGGGAGCTGTTTTTT.

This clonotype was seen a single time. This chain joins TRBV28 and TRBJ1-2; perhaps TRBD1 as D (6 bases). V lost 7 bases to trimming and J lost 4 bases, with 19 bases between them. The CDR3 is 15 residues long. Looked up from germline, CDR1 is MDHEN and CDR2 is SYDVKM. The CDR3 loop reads CASTRGEAIGYGYTF. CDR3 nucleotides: TGTGCCAGCACTAGGGGGGAGGCCATTGGCTATGGCTACACCTTC.

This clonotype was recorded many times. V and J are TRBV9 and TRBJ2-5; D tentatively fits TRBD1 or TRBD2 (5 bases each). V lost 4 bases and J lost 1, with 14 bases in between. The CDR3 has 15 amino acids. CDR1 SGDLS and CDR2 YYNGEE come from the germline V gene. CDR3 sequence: CASSPRSGPQETQYF. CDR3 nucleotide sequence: TGTGCCAGCAGCCCGAGGTCGGGGCCCCAAGAGACCCAGTACTTC.

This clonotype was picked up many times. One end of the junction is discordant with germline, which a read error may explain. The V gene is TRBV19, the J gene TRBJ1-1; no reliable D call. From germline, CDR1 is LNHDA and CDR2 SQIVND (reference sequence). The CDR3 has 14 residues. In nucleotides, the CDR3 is TGTGCCAGTAGTATAGGTGCAGCGAACACTGAAGTTTTCTTT. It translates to CASSIGAANTEVFF.

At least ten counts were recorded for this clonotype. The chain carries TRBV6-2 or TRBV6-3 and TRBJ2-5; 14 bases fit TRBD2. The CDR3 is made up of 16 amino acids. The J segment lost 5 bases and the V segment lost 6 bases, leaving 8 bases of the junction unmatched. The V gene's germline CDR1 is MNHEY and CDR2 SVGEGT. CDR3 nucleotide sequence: TGTGCCAGCAGCTCGGGACTAGCGGGAGCGAAGGAGACCCAGTACTTC. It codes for CASSSGLAGAKETQYF.

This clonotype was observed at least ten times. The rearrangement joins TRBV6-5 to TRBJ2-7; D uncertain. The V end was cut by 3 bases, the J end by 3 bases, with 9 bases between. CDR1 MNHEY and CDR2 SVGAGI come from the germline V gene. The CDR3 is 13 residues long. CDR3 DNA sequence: TGTGCCAGCAGTTATTCCCCCAGCTACGAGCAGTACTTC. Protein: CASSYSPSYEQYF.

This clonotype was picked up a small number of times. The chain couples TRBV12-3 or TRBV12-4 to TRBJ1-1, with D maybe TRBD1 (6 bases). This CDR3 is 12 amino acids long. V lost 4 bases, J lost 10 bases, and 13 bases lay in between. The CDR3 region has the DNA TGTGCCAGCAGTTACGGGGGGGCTGGAGCTTTCTTT. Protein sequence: CASSYGGAGAFF.

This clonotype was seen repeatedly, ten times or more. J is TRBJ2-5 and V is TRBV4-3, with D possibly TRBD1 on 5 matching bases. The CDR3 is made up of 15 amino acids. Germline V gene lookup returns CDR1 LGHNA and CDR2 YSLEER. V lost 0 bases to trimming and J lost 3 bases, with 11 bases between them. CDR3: CASSQDLGREETQYF. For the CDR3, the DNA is TGCGCCAGCAGCCAAGATCTGGGCAGGGAAGAGACCCAGTACTTC.

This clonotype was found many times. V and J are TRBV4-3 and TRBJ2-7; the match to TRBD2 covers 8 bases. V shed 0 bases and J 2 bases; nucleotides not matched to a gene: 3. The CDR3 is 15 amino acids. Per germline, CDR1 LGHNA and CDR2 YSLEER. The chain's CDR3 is CASSQDGGGTYEQYF. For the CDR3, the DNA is TGCGCCAGCAGCCAAGACGGGGGGGGTACCTACGAGCAGTACTTC.

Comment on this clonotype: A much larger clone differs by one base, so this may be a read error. CDR3 DNA: TGTGCCAGCAGCCCCGACGGGGGCCATCAGCCCAAGCATTTT. This sequence encodes CASSPDGGHQPKHF. The chain couples TRBV3-1 to TRBJ1-5; TRBD1 might be the D (6 bases). CDR1 LGHDT and CDR2 YNNKEL come from the germline V gene (reference sequence). This CDR3 region has 14 residues.

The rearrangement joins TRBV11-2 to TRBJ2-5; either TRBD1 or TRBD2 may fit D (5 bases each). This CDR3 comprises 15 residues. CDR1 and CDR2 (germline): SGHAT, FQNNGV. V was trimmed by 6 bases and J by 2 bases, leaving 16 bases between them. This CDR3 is CASSRPGRRQETQYF. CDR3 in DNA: TGTGCCAGCAGTCGTCCGGGACGGAGGCAAGAGACCCAGTACTTC.

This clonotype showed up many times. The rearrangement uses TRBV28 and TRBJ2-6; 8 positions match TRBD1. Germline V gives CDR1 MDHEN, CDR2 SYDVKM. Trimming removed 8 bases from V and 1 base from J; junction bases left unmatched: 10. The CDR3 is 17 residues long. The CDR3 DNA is TGTGCCAGCGGATCCGGGACAGGCATTTCTGGGGCCAACGTCCTGACTTTC. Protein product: CASGSGTGISGANVLTF.